This TCR beta chain was profiled in a study of T cells after yellow fever vaccination. On the study more broadly: With SMART-Seq v4 Ultra Low Input, the fractions containing low cell numbers were prepared.

The study's findings and limits: The study re-detected most primary-vaccination clones after the booster (roughly 95% CD4, around 90% CD8). Bulk-population clonotypes that are abundant could appear as contaminants in FACS-sorted repertoires.

This clonotype was seen repeatedly, ten times or more. Its antigen is currently unknown. TCRdb processed the 5' RACE reads anew with MiXCR; each CDR3 protein has one entry. The sample contains about 300,000 distinct CDR3 sequences, 4% of which appear only once. The CDR3 has 14 residues. The V gene lost 4 bases and the J gene lost 6 bases, with 15 bases spanning the gap. CDR1 and CDR2 from the germline V gene are SGDLS and YYNGEE. This chain connects TRBV9 to TRBJ2-3, with D perhaps matching TRBD1 or TRBD2 (7 bases each). The TCR originated in a man in his late teens or twenties who received the YFV17D yellow fever vaccine. This specimen was PBMCs, taken 5 days after the yellow fever booster vaccination. The CDR3 DNA reads TGTGCCAGCAGCACCCTGCAGGGGGGGGATACGCAGTATTTT. It is translated as CASSTLQGGDTQYF.